A selection of T cell receptor beta chains follows, all from one sample in a study of T cell changes during pregnancy in multiple sclerosis. Profiled with immunoSEQ multiplex PCR; TCRdb holds only in-frame clones, not every one. The sample contains tens of thousands of clones, roughly 91% of which appear only once. The sample in question was peripheral blood, obtained in the third trimester of pregnancy. The receptors originated from a female donor with multiple sclerosis, enrolled in a pregnancy study. CDR3s include the opening cysteine and the closing phenylalanine or tryptophan. D genes are given only for firm matches. Size values are once, few and many counts, or a class for expanded clones, and some rows have none.

>.|TRBJ2-2|17|once|TRBV4-1
CASSQDSLGDPYGELFF
TGCGCCAGCAGCCAAGATAGCCTAGGAGACCCTTACGGGGAGCTGTTTTTT
>TRBD1|TRBJ1-1|15|.|TRBV18
CASSPPGTGRAEAFF
TGTGCCAGCTCACCACCGGGGACAGGGAGGGCTGAAGCTTTCTTT
>TRBD1|TRBJ1-1|15|.|TRBV6-1
CASSERTGMNTEAFF
TGTGCCAGCAGTGAACGGACAGGGATGAACACTGAAGCTTTCTTT
>.|TRBJ2-3|15|.|TRBV7-3
CASSAGTWGTDTQYF
TGTGCCAGCAGCGCCGGGACATGGGGCACAGATACGCAGTATTTT
>.|TRBJ1-4|15|.|TRBV4-3
CASSRHRETNEKLFF
TGCGCCAGCAGCCGACACAGGGAAACTAATGAAAAACTGTTTTTT
>.|TRBJ1-6|15|.|TRBV2
CASSEFETPNSPLHF
TGTGCCAGCAGTGAATTCGAGACACCGAATTCACCCCTCCACTTT
>TRBD1|TRBJ2-7|16|.|TRBV7-9
CASSLWGQAPSYEQYF
TGTGCCAGCAGCTTATGGGGACAGGCCCCTTCCTACGAGCAGTACTTC
>.|TRBJ1-2|15|.|TRBV21-1
CASTNINGTLYGYTF
TGTGCCAGCACCAATATAAACGGGACACTCTATGGCTACACCTTC
>TRBD1|TRBJ1-2|15|.|TRBV7-3
CASSSDRGLAAGYTF
TGTGCCAGCAGCTCCGACAGGGGGTTGGCTGCTGGCTACACCTTC
>.|TRBJ1-1|13|.|TRBV30
CAWSVARYTEAFF
TGTGCCTGGAGTGTAGCGAGGTACACTGAAGCTTTCTTT
>TRBD1|TRBJ2-1|15|.|TRBV5-4
CASSAGTGTLNEQFF
TGTGCCAGCAGCGCAGGGACAGGGACCCTGAATGAGCAGTTCTTC
>TRBD1|TRBJ1-1|15|.|TRBV28
CASSSQGTGYTEAFF
TGTGCCAGCAGTTCCCAAGGGACAGGCTACACTGAAGCTTTCTTT
>.|TRBJ2-7|15|.|TRBV9
CASSVGGQGTSKQYF
TGTGCCAGCAGCGTAGGAGGCCAGGGCACCTCGAAGCAGTACTTC
>.|TRBJ2-7|14|.|TRBV27
CASSLTGLPDEQYF
TGTGCCAGCAGTTTAACGGGACTCCCCGACGAGCAGTACTTC
>.|TRBJ2-7|13|.|TRBV6-6
CASGEESSYEQYF
TGTGCCAGCGGGGAGGAGAGCTCCTACGAGCAGTACTTC
>.|TRBJ1-6|16|.|TRBV7-9
CASHLLGGSHNSPLHF
TGTGCCAGCCACCTATTGGGGGGGTCGCATAATTCACCCCTCCACTTT
>.|TRBJ2-7|16|.|TRBV5-1
CASTPPDWPSSYEQYF
TGCGCCAGCACGCCCCCCGATTGGCCCAGCTCCTACGAGCAGTACTTC
>.|TRBJ2-1|16|.|TRBV4-2
CASSQVGGGHDNEQFF
TGTGCCAGCAGCCAAGTTGGCGGGGGCCACGACAATGAGCAGTTCTTC
>.|TRBJ1-2|15|.|TRBV15
CATSSQVGLNYGYTF
TGTGCCACCAGCAGTCAGGTCGGATTAAACTATGGCTACACCTTC
>TRBD1|TRBJ1-6|14|few|TRBV2
CASTGSGGESPLHF
TGTGCCAGCACGGGTTCAGGGGGCGAATCACCCCTCCACTTT
>.|TRBJ2-3|14|.|TRBV30
CAWSLGWGTDTQYF
TGTGCCTGGAGTCTCGGGTGGGGCACAGATACGCAGTATTTT
>.|TRBJ2-7|15|.|TRBV7-3
CASSDGSGGSYEQYF
TGTGCCAGCAGCGACGGATCGGGTGGCTCCTACGAGCAGTACTTC
>.|TRBJ2-5|15|.|TRBV5-1
CASSLIRASEETQYF
TGCGCCAGCAGCTTGATTCGGGCTAGCGAAGAGACCCAGTACTTC
>.|TRBJ2-1|15|once|TRBV5-1
CASSLGGSSYNEQFF
TGCGCCAGCAGCTTGGGAGGGAGCTCCTACAATGAGCAGTTCTTC
>TRBD2|TRBJ2-3|20|.|TRBV9
CASSVFSSGGAFPRTDTQYF
TGTGCCAGCAGCGTATTTAGTAGCGGGGGGGCCTTCCCTCGCACAGATACGCAGTATTTT
>.|TRBJ1-2|14|.|TRBV5-1
CASRPARRGYGYTF
TGCGCCAGCAGGCCGGCCCGGAGGGGATATGGCTACACCTTC
>TRBD2|TRBJ2-1|15|once|TRBV5-1
CASSFTGGPYNEQFF
TGCGCCAGCAGCTTTACGGGGGGGCCTTACAATGAGCAGTTCTTC
>.|TRBJ2-2|14|.|TRBV6-5
CASSYSPQTGELFF
TGTGCCAGCAGTTACTCGCCACAGACCGGGGAGCTGTTTTTT
>.|TRBJ1-1|13|few|TRBV7-9
CASSFRGNTEAFF
TGTGCCAGCAGCTTTCGCGGGAACACTGAAGCTTTCTTT
>.|TRBJ1-1|13|.|TRBV7-9
CASSLGGQPEAFF
TGTGCCAGCAGCTTAGGCGGACAGCCCGAAGCTTTCTTT
>.|TRBJ1-3|14|.|TRBV29-1
CSVDGAGSGNTIYF
TGCAGCGTTGACGGAGCGGGCTCTGGAAACACCATATATTTT
>.|TRBJ1-3|11|.|TRBV30
CACYSGNTIYF
TGTGCCTGCTACTCTGGAAACACCATATATTTT
>.|TRBJ1-1|15|.|TRBV28
CASSLFDWGVSEAFF
TGTGCCAGCAGTTTGTTTGATTGGGGGGTTTCTGAAGCTTTCTTT
>.|TRBJ2-3|11|.|TRBV20-1
CSARSRDTQYF
TGCAGTGCTAGATCGAGAGATACGCAGTATTTT
>.|TRBJ2-7|16|.|TRBV6-5
CASSSLHRGGSYEQYF
TGTGCCAGCAGTTCCCTTCACAGGGGGGGATCCTACGAGCAGTACTTC
>TRBD1|TRBJ2-7|18|.|TRBV11-1
CASSAPFVRDRGIYEQYF
TGTGCCAGCAGCGCACCTTTCGTCCGGGACAGGGGTATCTACGAGCAGTACTTC
>.|TRBJ2-7|15|.|TRBV5-6
CASSLAYRSGVGQYF
TGTGCCAGCAGCTTGGCCTATAGGTCGGGGGTAGGGCAGTACTTC
>.|TRBJ1-1|14|.|TRBV2
CASRTETTVTEAFF
TGTGCCAGCAGGACAGAGACAACGGTCACTGAAGCTTTCTTT
>TRBD1|TRBJ2-7|15|.|TRBV4-1
CASSPGQGPTYEQYF
TGCGCCAGCAGCCCCGGACAGGGGCCAACCTACGAGCAGTACTTC
>.|TRBJ2-7|14|.|TRBV5-1
CASSFSGVSYEQYF
TGCGCCAGCAGCTTCTCCGGAGTTTCCTACGAGCAGTACTTC
>.|TRBJ1-1|14|.|TRBV30
CACLPGSLNTEAFF
TGTGCCTGCCTCCCAGGGTCCCTAAACACTGAAGCTTTCTTT
>.|TRBJ1-2|14|.|TRBV7-8
CASRYDRVPYGYTF
TGTGCCAGCAGATACGACAGAGTTCCCTATGGCTACACCTTC
>TRBD1|TRBJ1-1|15|.|TRBV18
CASSPPSTGGGEAFF
TGTGCCAGCTCACCACCGAGCACAGGGGGAGGTGAAGCTTTCTTT
>TRBD1|TRBJ2-2|15|.|TRBV19
CASTKGTETTGELFF
TGTGCCAGTACCAAAGGGACAGAAACCACCGGGGAGCTGTTTTTT
>.|TRBJ2-7|13|.|TRBV13
CASSPIPHYEQYF
TGTGCCAGCAGCCCCATTCCCCATTACGAGCAGTACTTC
>TRBD1|TRBJ1-2|14|.|TRBV30
CAWSELGGNYGYTF
TGTGCCTGGAGTGAGTTAGGGGGCAACTATGGCTACACCTTC
>TRBD2|TRBJ2-1|13|once|TRBV28
CASSSGLAGSQFF
TGTGCCAGCAGCTCGGGACTAGCGGGGAGTCAGTTCTTC
>TRBD1|TRBJ1-5|15|once|TRBV23-1
CASSQSTGEEQPQHF
TGCGCCAGCAGTCAATCCACAGGGGAGGAACAGCCCCAGCATTTT
>TRBD1|TRBJ2-7|17|.|TRBV5-1
CASSLYDTGTGDSEQYF
TGCGCCAGCAGCTTATATGACACCGGGACAGGGGATTCCGAGCAGTACTTC
>.|TRBJ2-5|16|.|TRBV4-2
CASSPGLTPSEETQYF
TGTGCCAGCAGCCCGGGACTCACTCCTTCGGAAGAGACCCAGTACTTC
>.|TRBJ1-2|15|few|TRBV11-2
CASSLGGQSFYGYTF
TGTGCCAGCAGCTTAGGCGGGCAGTCATTCTATGGCTACACCTTC